The 23 T cell receptor beta chains below all came from one sample that was sequenced in a study of OX40 agonist ivuxolimab in advanced cancers. Libraries were prepared by immunoSEQ multiplex PCR; TCRdb keeps only in-frame clonotypes and omits some of them. The table records tens of thousands of clones, roughly three quarters of them present only once. This specimen was CD4+ or CD8+ T cells sorted from blood, taken in a trial of the OX40 agonist ivuxolimab. The receptors derive from an adult with an advanced solid tumor such as melanoma, head and neck, liver or kidney cancer.

The genes are TRBV18 and TRBJ1-6; D is ambiguous. CDR3 length: 17 residues. Germline-derived CDR1 and CDR2 are KGHSH and LQKENI. Between the trimmed V and J ends, which lost 6 bases and 5 bases, there was a span of 20 bases. CDR3 nucleotide sequence: TGTGCCAGCTCCCCCTTCGGAGGGCACTGGGATAATTCACCCCTCCACTTT. It yields the protein CASSPFGGHWDNSPLHF.

This rearrangement joins TRBV7-8 to TRBJ2-3, with 10 positions matching TRBD2. This CDR3 is built from 16 residues. Trimming cost V 1 base and J 4 bases; bases outside gene matches: 5. CDR1 is SGHVS, CDR2 FQNEAQ, per germline. The DNA of the CDR3 is TGTGCCAGCAGCTTAGAACTAGCGGGAAGGGCAGATACGCAGTATTTT. This encodes CASSLELAGRADTQYF.

The V and J genes are TRBV18 and TRBJ2-5, with 8 bases fitting TRBD2. The germline V gene encodes CDR1 KGHSH and CDR2 LQKENI. Trimming cost V 4 bases and J 1 base; bases outside gene matches: 8. The CDR3 spans 16 residues. CDR3 DNA: TGTGCCAGCTCACTAGGACTAGCCTCAATCCAAGAGACCCAGTACTTC. Encoded protein: CASSLGLASIQETQYF.

This chain links TRBV6-5 with TRBJ1-1, with D perhaps matching TRBD1 (6 bases). The V gene's germline CDR1 is MNHEY and CDR2 SVGAGI. V dropped 6 bases and J dropped 4 bases, with 15 bases sitting between them. The length of the CDR3 is 14 residues. In DNA form, the CDR3 reads TGTGCCAGCAGACTAAGGACAGAGGGCACTGAAGCTTTCTTT. As protein: CASRLRTEGTEAFF.

The chain has TRBV6-5 and TRBJ1-2, with 8 bases fitting TRBD1. The germline CDR1 and CDR2 sequences are MNHEY and SVGAGI. V lost 0 bases, J lost 3 bases, and 6 bases stayed unmatched. The CDR3 has 16 residues. CDR3 sequence: CASSYSSGGGDYGYTF. CDR3 in DNA: TGTGCCAGCAGTTACTCTTCAGGGGGCGGAGACTATGGCTACACCTTC.

The J gene is TRBJ2-7, the V gene TRBV10-2; the match to TRBD2 covers 13 bases. The V and J ends lost 7 bases and 5 bases, in that order; junction bases with no gene match: 8. Germline V gives CDR1 WSHSY, CDR2 SAAADI. This CDR3 is built from 15 residues. The CDR3 bases are TGCGCCAGCAACAGACTAGCGGGGGGCGGGAACGAGCAGTACTTC. Protein: CASNRLAGGGNEQYF.

This chain uses TRBV6-1 with TRBJ2-4; possibly TRBD1 or TRBD2 for D (6 bases each). Per the germline V gene, CDR1 is MNHNS and CDR2 is SASEGT. There are 15 residues in the CDR3. V was clipped by 3 bases and J by 8 bases, with 17 bases between them. The CDR3: CASSDSPGGRDIQYF. The CDR3, as DNA: TGTGCCAGCAGTGATTCGCCCGGGGGCAGAGACATTCAGTACTTC.

The chain uses TRBV19 and TRBJ2-5; D unresolved. Germline V lookup: CDR1 LNHDA, CDR2 SQIVND (reference sequence). Trimming pared 5 bases from V and 4 bases from J, leaving 5 bases between. The CDR3 contains 11 residues. The CDR3 DNA reads TGTGCCAGTAGTGGCGGAGAGACCCAGTACTTC. This gives the protein CASSGGETQYF.

The CDR3 region has the DNA TGTGCCATCATGAGCGGGGGGGCCCCGGATACGCAGTATTTT. Translation: CAIMSGGAPDTQYF. This chain joins TRBV10-3 and TRBJ2-3, with 10 positions matching TRBD2. The CDR3 totals 14 residues. CDR1 and CDR2 from the germline V gene are ENHRY and SYGVKD. Trimming took 7 bases from V and 6 from J; bases not matched to a gene: 7.

This clone was counted between two and nine times. The chain couples TRBV14 to TRBJ1-6; D uncertain. Trimming removed 2 bases at V and 0 bases at J, with 5 bases between. Germline V gives CDR1 SGHDN, CDR2 FVKESK. This CDR3 spans 15 amino acids. The CDR3 bases are TGTGCCAGCAGCCAATGGAGCTCCTATAATTCACCCCTCCACTTT. Amino acid sequence: CASSQWSSYNSPLHF. Based on the CDR3 plus reference TRBV14 and TRBJ1-6, the full variable domain is EAGVTQFPSHSVIEKGQTVTLRCDPISGHDNLYWYRRVMGKEIKFLLHFVKESKQDESGMPNNRFLAERTGGTYSTLKVQPAELEDSGVYFCASSQWSSYNSPLHFGNGTRLTVT.

This chain joins TRBV10-2 and TRBJ2-7, with 9 bases that match TRBD1. The CDR3 loop spans 15 amino acids. The V gene end was trimmed by 8 bases and the J gene end by 4 bases; junction bases not matched to a gene: 12. From germline, CDR1 is WSHSY and CDR2 SAAADI. DNA for the CDR3: TGCGCCAGCTCCGTGACGGGACAGGGTTCGTACGAGCAGTACTTC. Translation gives CASSVTGQGSYEQYF.

A remark on this clone: The same CDR3 also results from other DNA sequences found in this sample. This chain uses TRBV25-1 with TRBJ1-2; possible D gene TRBD1, 6 bases. Trimming removed 5 bases from V and 4 bases from J, with 14 bases in between. CDR3 length: 14 amino acids. CDR1 and CDR2 from the germline V gene are MGHDK and SYGVNS. The CDR3 DNA is TGTGCCAGCAGTCAGGGTGAAGGGGGCTATGGCTACACCTTC. Its protein product is CASSQGEGGYGYTF.

V is TRBV15 and J is TRBJ2-2, with TRBD2 matching over 8 bases. V shed 0 bases and J 5 bases; nucleotides not matched to a gene: 14. Germline-derived CDR1 and CDR2 are LNHNV and YYDKDF (reference sequence). The CDR3 is 19 amino acids. The CDR3 bases are TGTGCCACCAGCAGAGAGCCCCCAGGACTAGCCTACGAGACCGGGGAGCTGTTTTTT. It yields the protein CATSREPPGLAYETGELFF.

The genes are TRBV29-1 and TRBJ1-1; D gene ambiguous. Germline V lookup: CDR1 SQVTM, CDR2 ANQGSEA. Trimming took off 4 bases at V and 5 bases at J, with 14 bases between the two ends. There are 13 residues in the CDR3. The CDR3 here is CSVAQSGRTEAFF. DNA for the CDR3: TGCAGCGTTGCCCAATCGGGGAGAACTGAAGCTTTCTTT.

J is TRBJ1-2 and V is TRBV1. TRBV1 is labeled a pseudogene. The CDR3 runs to 16 residues. In DNA, the CDR3 is TGCACCAGCAGCCAAGATGGTTTGATCGCTGACTATGGCTACACCTTC. Translating gives CTSSQDGLIADYGYTF.

The rearrangement links TRBV11-2 to TRBJ2-3; 11 positions agree with TRBD1. Trimming at V came to 5 bases and at J to 2 bases, leaving 0 bases not matched to a gene. The CDR3 length is 14 residues. CDR1 is SGHAT, CDR2 FQNNGV, per germline. CDR3: CASSGQGATDTQYF. Here the CDR3 DNA reads TGTGCCAGCAGCGGACAGGGGGCCACAGATACGCAGTATTTT.

This clone turned up a few times. The chain recombines TRBV11-2 with TRBJ2-1; D gene uncertain. V was shortened by 1 base and J by 5 bases, with 9 bases between the two germline ends. CDR1 SGHAT and CDR2 FQNNGV come from the germline V gene. This CDR3 contains 14 residues. In nucleotides, the CDR3 is TGTGCCAGCAGCTTAGCCAGTTTCAACAATGAGCAGTTCTTC. Protein sequence: CASSLASFNNEQFF.

This chain links TRBV2 with TRBJ2-3; tentatively, D is TRBD2 (6 bases). The ends were cut back, 8 bases at V and 3 bases at J, with 18 bases in the middle. The CDR3 consists of 15 residues. The germline V gene has CDR1 SNHLY and CDR2 FYNNEI. This chain's CDR3 is CASALGRGGTDTQYF. The CDR3 DNA reads TGTGCCAGCGCCTTGGGGCGGGGCGGAACAGATACGCAGTATTTT.

The rearrangement links TRBV5-1 to TRBJ1-2; 7 positions match TRBD1. The CDR3 extends over 15 amino acids. V was pared by 1 base and J by 1 base, with 4 bases of the junction left unmatched. Germline assignment: CDR1 SGHRS and CDR2 YFSETQ. The CDR3 DNA follows: TGCGCCAGCAGCTTGTCAGCAGGGGGTAACTATGGCTACACCTTC. Its protein product is CASSLSAGGNYGYTF.

The chain joins TRBV6-1 to TRBJ2-7, with 9 bases that match TRBD1. The CDR3 sequence is 16 residues long. The trim removed 0 bases at V and 10 bases at J, leaving 13 bases unmatched. Per germline, CDR1 MNHNS and CDR2 SASEGT. The CDR3 region is CASSEAKSGTGKAQYF. The CDR3 nucleotides read TGTGCCAGCAGTGAAGCGAAATCCGGGACAGGGAAGGCCCAGTACTTC.

This clone was seen a single time. The chain couples TRBV30 to TRBJ2-7, with D maybe TRBD1 (6 bases). The germline gives CDR1 GTSNPN, CDR2 SVGIG (reference sequence). The CDR3 sequence is 14 residues long. V shed 0 bases and J shed 4 bases, with 13 bases lying between them. CDR3 nucleotides: TGTGCCTGGAGTGTACAGGACAGACGATACGAGCAGTACTTC. Its translation: CAWSVQDRRYEQYF.

This chain uses TRBV11-2 with TRBJ2-5, with D possibly TRBD2 on 5 matching bases. This CDR3 contains 12 residues. With 0 bases removed from V and 7 bases from J, the gap between germline ends came to 6 bases. The germline CDR1 and CDR2 sequences are SGHAT and FQNNGV. CDR3 loop: CASSLDRGTQYF. The CDR3 region has the DNA TGTGCCAGCAGCTTAGATCGGGGGACCCAGTACTTC.

V is TRBV11-3 and J is TRBJ2-3; possible D gene TRBD2, 5 bases. The V end lost 6 bases, the J end lost 6 bases, and 16 bases lay between the germline ends. CDR1 and CDR2 from the germline V gene are SGHNT and YENEEA. CDR3 length equals 14 residues. The CDR3 bases are TGTGCCAGCAGTCCTAGCCGAGTATCGGATACGCAGTATTTT. Translated, it gives CASSPSRVSDTQYF. Supplemented by reference TRBV11-3 and TRBJ2-3, the full variable domain reads EAGVVQSPRYKIIEKKQPVAFWCNPISGHNTLYWYLQNLGQGPELLIRYENEEAVDDSQLPKDRFSAERLKGVDSTLKIQPAELGDSAVYLCASSPSRVSDTQYFGPGTRLTVL.